What follows is one T cell receptor beta chain and its context. RNA, at about 0.45 to 1 ug, was reverse transcribed with random hexamers. TCRdb re-analysed the immunoSEQ multiplex PCR reads in MiXCR, keeping a single row per CDR3 protein. Here the sample spans around 100,000 distinct CDR3 sequences, 95% being singletons. Sequencing of TCR beta drew on CD8+ and CD4+ T cells from blood. The data derive from a study of CD8 T cells in Susac syndrome. Study-level background: Of the sequenced Susac syndrome patients, more than five had active disease and roughly eight were in remission. At the time their blood was drawn, patients with Susac syndrome were either therapy-naive, on corticosteroids (with some of them also receiving intravenous immunoglobulin), or on intravenous immunoglobulin alone.

The CDR3 extends over 14 amino acids. Germline CDR1 is WSHSY and CDR2 is SAAADI. Trimming took 2 bases from V and 7 from J, leaving 11 bases between them. Material: CD8+ T cells from PBMCs. This sequence was found in a human donor with Susac syndrome. V and J are TRBV10-2 and TRBJ2-2; D is ambiguous. The CDR3 nucleotides read TGCGCCAGCAGTGAGGTAACGGTGAACGGGGAGCTGTTTTTT. Encoded protein: CASSEVTVNGELFF.